Following are 22 T cell receptor beta chains from one sample sequenced in a study of T cells in Graves' hyperthyroidism and ophthalmopathy. Amplified TCR beta CDR3 regions came from RNA transcripts. The HTBI set primed first-round TCR CDR3 RT-PCR. TCRdb passed the multiplex PCR reads through MiXCR, listing each CDR3 protein once. Of under 350,000 distinct CDR3 sequences in the sample, approximately 22% were seen once. Sequencing used blood. Receptors were obtained from a woman between 50 and 59 years old with Graves' hyperthyroidism.

The gene calls are TRBV3-1 and TRBJ2-7, with 12 bases identical to TRBD2. Germline CDR1 LGHDT, CDR2 YNNKEL (reference sequence). The CDR3 has 17 amino acids. The V gene end was trimmed by 4 bases and the J gene end by 2 bases; junction bases not matched to a gene: 9. The CDR3 bases are TGTGCCAGCAGCCGGGGGACTAGCGGGTATACTCCCTACGAGCAGTACTTC. Protein sequence: CASSRGTSGYTPYEQYF.

The CDR3 DNA reads as TGTGCCAGCAGTATACAGGGGATCGTCTATGGCTACACCTTC. This translates into CASSIQGIVYGYTF. The chain carries TRBV6-5 and TRBJ1-2; 7 positions agree with TRBD1. Germline V lookup: CDR1 MNHEY, CDR2 SVGAGI. The CDR3 extends over 14 amino acids. The V gene end was trimmed by 5 bases and the J gene end by 4 bases; junction bases not matched to a gene: 7.

A few counts support this clonotype. The CDR3 reads CASSVDVSTDTQYF. In DNA, the CDR3 is TGTGCCAGCAGCGTAGACGTTAGCACAGATACGCAGTATTTT. This rearrangement joins TRBV9 to TRBJ2-3, with D unresolved. V was cut by 0 bases and J by 0 bases, with 5 bases left in between. This CDR3 is 14 amino acids long. Germline assignment: CDR1 SGDLS and CDR2 YYNGEE.

V is TRBV2 and J is TRBJ2-5, with 7 bases fitting TRBD2. V lost 3 bases, J lost 5 bases, and 3 bases stayed unmatched. Germline CDR1 reads SNHLY; CDR2 reads FYNNEI. The CDR3 covers 13 residues. CDR3: CASSDDGRETQYF. The DNA for the CDR3 is TGTGCCAGCAGTGATGACGGGAGGGAGACCCAGTACTTC.

V usage is TRBV7-3 and J usage is TRBJ2-5, with D tentatively TRBD1 (5 bases). Per the germline V gene, CDR1 is SGHTA and CDR2 is FQGTGA. This CDR3 has 13 residues. Trimming took off 1 base at V and 12 bases at J, with 15 bases between the two ends. The chain's CDR3 is CASSLNPGRTKYF. The DNA of the CDR3 is TGTGCCAGCAGCTTAAATCCTGGCAGGACAAAGTACTTC.

The chain uses TRBV28 and TRBJ2-3, with D perhaps matching TRBD2 (6 bases). The germline V and J ends were trimmed by 10 bases and 2 bases, with 16 bases remaining between them. The germline V gene has CDR1 MDHEN and CDR2 SYDVKM. CDR3 size: 14 residues. The CDR3 coding sequence is TGTGCCATTCGCAGGGACTGGGACACAGATACGCAGTATTTT. Protein: CAIRRDWDTDTQYF. The full variable domain, completed using reference TRBV28 and TRBJ2-3, is DVKVTQSSRYLVKRTGEKVFLECVQDMDHENMFWYRQDPGLGLRLIYFSYDVKMKEKGDIPEGYSVSREKKERFSLILESASTNQTSMYLCAIRRDWDTDTQYFGPGTRLTVL.

This clonotype was recorded a few times. J is TRBJ1-1 and V is TRBV5-4; TRBD1 aligns across 7 bases. Germline V CDR1 and CDR2: SGHNT, YYREEE (reference sequence). The CDR3 is made up of 13 amino acids. After removal of 4 bases from V and 3 bases from J, the junction contained 3 bases not matched to a gene. This CDR3 is CASSLDRYTEAFF. The CDR3 DNA is TGTGCCAGCAGCCTGGACAGGTACACTGAAGCTTTCTTT.

This clonotype appeared many times. The chain joins TRBV6-1 to TRBJ1-4, with D unclear. This CDR3 is 13 amino acids long. From germline, CDR1 is MNHNS and CDR2 SASEGT. V lost 5 bases and J 5 bases, leaving 9 bases between the germline ends. CDR3 bases: TGTGCCAGCAGTCAAGAATTGAATGAAAAACTGTTTTTT. This codes for CASSQELNEKLFF.

This clonotype was detected many times. V gene TRBV7-2 combines with J gene TRBJ2-5; 8 bases are shared with TRBD2. Germline CDR1 and CDR2: SGHTA and FQGNSA. This CDR3 has 15 residues. V trimming: 3 bases; J trimming: 3 bases; junction bases outside the gene matches: 6. CDR3 residues: CASSLGLGKEETQYF. The DNA of the CDR3 is TGTGCCAGCAGCTTGGGACTAGGCAAAGAAGAGACCCAGTACTTC.

This clonotype was seen only a few times. The J gene is TRBJ1-3, the V gene TRBV19; D not resolved. Per germline, CDR1 LNHDA and CDR2 SQIVND (reference sequence). V shed 3 bases and J shed 0 bases, with 9 bases lying between them. The CDR3 sequence is 15 residues long. The CDR3, as DNA: TGTGCCAGTAGTATGTCCTCAAGCTCTGGAAACACCATATATTTT. Encoded protein: CASSMSSSSGNTIYF.

Details on this clonotype: A junction end diverges from the germline sequence, so it may reflect a read error. J is TRBJ2-2 and V is TRBV20-1, with 9 positions matching TRBD1. Germline V gene data show CDR1 as DFQATT and CDR2 as SNEGSKA (reference sequence). The CDR3 sequence is 15 residues long. The CDR3: CSAKQGAGNTGELVF. The CDR3 DNA reads TGCAGTGCTAAACAGGGGGCAGGGAACACCGGGGAGCTGGTTTTT.

V gene TRBV10-1 combines with J gene TRBJ1-1; D uncertain. Trimming removed 2 bases from V and 0 bases from J, with 4 bases in between. The CDR3 runs 13 residues. Germline CDR1 WNHNN, CDR2 SYGVQD (reference sequence). The CDR3 bases are TGCGCCAGCAGTGAGGTACTGAACACTGAAGCTTTCTTT. It encodes CASSEVLNTEAFF.

The rearrangement joins TRBV7-9 to TRBJ2-7, with TRBD2 matching over 12 bases. Germline CDR1 and CDR2: SEHNR and FQNEAQ (reference sequence). The CDR3 totals 16 residues. Unmatched junction bases numbered 9, after V lost 5 bases and J lost 4 bases. The CDR3 here is CASSHPAGLAGYEQYF. CDR3 nucleotides: TGTGCCAGCAGCCACCCGGCCGGACTAGCGGGGTACGAGCAGTACTTC.

The V gene is TRBV6-6, the J gene TRBJ2-7, with a weak D call TRBD1 (6 bases). Trimming removed 2 bases from V and 2 bases from J, with 19 bases in between. CDR1 and CDR2 from the germline V gene are MNHNY and SVGAGI (reference sequence). This CDR3 comprises 17 residues. CDR3 sequence reads: CASSYLPATGTTYEQYF. Here the CDR3 DNA reads TGTGCCAGCAGTTACCTCCCCGCGACAGGTACCACCTACGAGCAGTACTTC.

This clonotype was counted ten times or more. The rearrangement links TRBV7-2 to TRBJ2-1; D is unresolved. V shed 6 bases and J shed 6 bases, with 6 bases lying between them. The germline gives CDR1 SGHTA, CDR2 FQGNSA. This CDR3 comprises 11 residues. CDR3 nucleotides: TGTGCCAGCAGGTTTAGCAATGAGCAGTTCTTC. Its translation: CASRFSNEQFF.

This rearrangement joins TRBV6-5 to TRBJ2-7; D unclear. CDR3 size: 11 residues. Germline-derived CDR1 and CDR2 are MNHEY and SVGAGI. Trimming cost V 0 bases and J 7 bases, with 4 bases left between them. In DNA, the CDR3 is TGTGCCAGCAGTTACTCGAAAGAGCAGTACTTC. It is translated as CASSYSKEQYF.

The chain combines TRBV20-1 with TRBJ1-5; 8 nucleotides align to TRBD1. V was clipped by 0 bases and J by 0 bases; unmatched bases: 10. The CDR3 covers 18 residues. CDR1 and CDR2 (germline): DFQATT, SNEGSKA (reference sequence). The DNA for the CDR3 is TGCAGTGCTAGAGATCGGAGACAGGGGTACGGTAGCAATCAGCCCCAGCATTTT. Translated: CSARDRRQGYGSNQPQHF.

This clonotype was counted ten times or more. The chain has TRBV3-1 and TRBJ1-1; D gene ambiguous. Per germline, CDR1 LGHDT and CDR2 YNNKEL (reference sequence). Trimming left V 0 bases short and J 4 bases short, with 15 bases between. The CDR3 is made up of 16 amino acids. The CDR3 sequence: CASSQDYRVLGTEAFF. The CDR3 DNA reads as TGTGCCAGCAGCCAAGATTACCGGGTTCTGGGCACTGAAGCTTTCTTT.

This clonotype was seen ten or more times. The rearrangement uses TRBV5-1 and TRBJ2-5; D possibly uses TRBD1 or TRBD2 (5 bases each). V was clipped by 4 bases and J by 7 bases, with 17 bases between them. CDR1 and CDR2 from the germline V gene are SGHRS and YFSETQ. CDR3 size: 14 residues. The CDR3 protein is CASSLRDGPGTQYF. In DNA form, the CDR3 reads TGCGCCAGCAGCCTCCGGGACGGCCCCGGGACCCAGTACTTC.

This clonotype was recorded at least ten times. This sequence joins TRBV28 and TRBJ1-5; 10 positions match TRBD1. The germline gives CDR1 MDHEN, CDR2 SYDVKM. The CDR3 length is 15 residues. After removal of 3 bases from V and 5 bases from J, the junction contained 4 bases not matched to a gene. This chain's CDR3 is CASSFHGTGDQPQHF. The CDR3 DNA is TGTGCCAGCAGTTTTCATGGGACAGGGGATCAGCCCCAGCATTTT.

This clonotype was seen repeatedly, ten times or more. In DNA, the CDR3 is TGTGCCAGCAGCTTAGTAGCGGGAGGGCCGACCGGGGAGCTGTTTTTT. This gives the protein CASSLVAGGPTGELFF. V usage is TRBV7-6 and J usage is TRBJ2-2, with TRBD2 matching 11 bases. The V and J ends lost 1 base and 5 bases, in that order; junction bases with no gene match: 3. The CDR3 consists of 16 residues. Germline-derived CDR1 and CDR2 are SGHVS and FNYEAQ.

There are many counts of this clonotype. The rearrangement joins TRBV6-2 or TRBV6-3 to TRBJ1-6, with D tentatively TRBD1 (5 bases). The CDR3 length is 17 residues. V gave up 6 bases and J gave up 0 bases, with 15 bases separating them. Germline lookup yields CDR1 MNHEY and CDR2 SVGEGT. The CDR3 DNA follows: TGTGCCAGCAGCCCCGGGACCGCTAGCTCCTATAATTCACCCCTCCACTTT. It translates to CASSPGTASSYNSPLHF.